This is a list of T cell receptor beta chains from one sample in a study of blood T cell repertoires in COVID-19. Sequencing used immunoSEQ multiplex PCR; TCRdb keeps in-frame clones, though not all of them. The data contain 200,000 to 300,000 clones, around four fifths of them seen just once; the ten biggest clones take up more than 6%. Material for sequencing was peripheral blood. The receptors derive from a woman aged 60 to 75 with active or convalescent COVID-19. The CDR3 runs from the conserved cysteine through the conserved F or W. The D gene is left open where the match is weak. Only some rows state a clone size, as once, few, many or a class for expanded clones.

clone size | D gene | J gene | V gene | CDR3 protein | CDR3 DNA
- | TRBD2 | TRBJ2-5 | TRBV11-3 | CASSPEREYRETQYF | TGTGCCAGCAGCCCAGAGCGGGAGTATAGAGAGACCCAGTACTTC
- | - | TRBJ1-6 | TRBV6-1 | CASSDRENLNSPLHF | TGTGCCAGCAGTGACAGGGAAAATCTGAATTCACCCCTCCACTTT
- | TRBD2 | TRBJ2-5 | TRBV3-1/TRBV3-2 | CASSQDPPTSGRALETQYF | TGTGCCAGCAGCCAAGATCCTCCTACTAGCGGGAGGGCCTTGGAGACCCAGTACTTC
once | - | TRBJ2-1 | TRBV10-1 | CASSESVGGAYNEQFF | TGCGCCAGCAGTGAGTCGGTCGGGGGAGCCTACAATGAGCAGTTCTTC
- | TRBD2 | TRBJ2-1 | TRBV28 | CASSFSYASGRSSYNEQFF | TGTGCCAGCAGTTTCTCCTATGCTAGCGGGCGGTCTTCCTACAATGAGCAGTTCTTC
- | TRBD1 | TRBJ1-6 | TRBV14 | CASSLGTAYSPLHF | TGTGCCAGCAGCCTCGGGACAGCTTATTCACCCCTCCACTTT
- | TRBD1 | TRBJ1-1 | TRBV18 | CASSPQGGATEAFF | TGTGCCAGCTCACCCCAGGGGGGAGCCACTGAAGCTTTCTTT
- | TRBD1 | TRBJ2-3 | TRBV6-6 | CASSFPGQGAHTQYF | TGTGCCAGCAGTTTTCCGGGACAGGGGGCCCATACGCAGTATTTT
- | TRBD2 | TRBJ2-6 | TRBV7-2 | CASSYWRGGAPSGANVLTF | TGTGCCAGCAGCTATTGGCGGGGGGGCGCTCCTTCTGGGGCCAACGTCCTGACTTTC
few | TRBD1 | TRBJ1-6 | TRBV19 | CASRGINSPLHF | TGTGCCAGCAGGGGGATCAATTCACCCCTCCACTTT
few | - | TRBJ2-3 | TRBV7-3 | CASSLRRAASTDTQYF | TGTGCCAGCAGCTTAAGGAGGGCGGCGTCCACAGATACGCAGTATTTT
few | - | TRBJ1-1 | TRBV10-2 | CASSEQLNTEAFF | TGCGCCAGCAGCGAACAATTGAACACTGAAGCTTTCTTT
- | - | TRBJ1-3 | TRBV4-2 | CASSRQRQDTIYF | TGTGCCAGCAGCCGACAGAGGCAAGACACCATATATTTT